Listed below are T cell receptor beta chains from one sample, sequenced in a study of shared clonotypes between healthy human individuals. TCRdb keeps only in-frame clones here, not all; method: immunoSEQ multiplex PCR. This sample has roughly 1.4 million clones, with around 98.5% found just once. The material sequenced was naive CD4+ T cells sorted from blood. The origin of the receptors is a man aged 25-40 years in good health. Each CDR3 is given with its conserved first and last residue. Fields, in order: V gene, clone size, J gene, D gene, CDR3 DNA, CDR3 protein. D genes are given only for firm matches. Clone sizes are given selectively: once, few, many, or a class where the clone is expanded.

TRBV7-2,.,TRBJ1-1,.,TGTGCCAGCAGCTTGGTTCTTGGGACTGAAGCTTTCTTT,CASSLVLGTEAFF
TRBV29-1,.,TRBJ1-4,.,TGCAGCGTAGAACCTAGGAGGGATGAAAAACTGTTTTTT,CSVEPRRDEKLFF
TRBV11-2,.,TRBJ2-1,TRBD2,TGTGCCAGCAGCTTAGGAAGACTAGCGGGTCCTCACAATGAGCAGTTCTTC,CASSLGRLAGPHNEQFF
TRBV28,.,TRBJ1-2,TRBD1,TGTGCCAGCAGGGCACAGGGGGACTATGGCTACACCTTC,CASRAQGDYGYTF
TRBV19,.,TRBJ1-5,TRBD1,TGTGCCAGTAGTACAGGGGACAGGGGGAGCCAGCCCCAGCATTTT,CASSTGDRGSQPQHF
TRBV18,.,TRBJ1-2,.,TGTGCCAGCTCACCCTACCCGGATCCTGGCTACACCTTC,CASSPYPDPGYTF
TRBV30,.,TRBJ2-2,.,TGTGCCTGGAGTGTACGGCAGGGGATTGACACCGGGGAGCTGTTTTTT,CAWSVRQGIDTGELFF
TRBV7-2,.,TRBJ1-2,.,TGTGCCAGCAGCTCCGCGGGGAACCCTATTAGAGGCTACACCTTC,CASSSAGNPIRGYTF
TRBV7-2,.,TRBJ1-5,.,TGTGCCAGCAGCTTAGGGCCAGGTCATTATCAGCCCCAGCATTTT,CASSLGPGHYQPQHF
TRBV28,once,TRBJ2-6,.,TGTGCCAGCAGTTCGGGGGGCAGACTCTCTGGGGCCAACGTCCTGACTTTC,CASSSGGRLSGANVLTF
TRBV19,.,TRBJ1-2,.,TGTGCCAGTAGTAGCTCAGGGAGATACGGCTACACCTTC,CASSSSGRYGYTF
TRBV5-4,.,TRBJ2-2,TRBD1,TGTGCCAGCAGCTTGGTTGGGACAGGGGTCACCGGGGAGCTGTTTTTT,CASSLVGTGVTGELFF
TRBV6-1,once,TRBJ1-1,.,TGTGCCAGCAGTGGCGGGACAAACACTGAAGCTTTCTTT,CASSGGTNTEAFF
TRBV10-3,.,TRBJ2-5,TRBD1,TGTGCCATCAGCGCCGGGACAGGGGCCCAAGAGACCCAGTACTTC,CAISAGTGAQETQYF
TRBV28,.,TRBJ2-1,TRBD1,TGTGCCAGCAGTGCAGACCGGGACAGAGAAATCAATGAGCAGTTCTTC,CASSADRDREINEQFF
TRBV11-2,.,TRBJ2-5,TRBD2,TGTGCCAGCAGCCTAATCGGTAGCGGGGGAGGGGAGACCCAGTACTTC,CASSLIGSGGGETQYF
TRBV19,.,TRBJ1-5,TRBD1,TGTGCCAGTAACCCGATAGGAGGACAGGGTGGCCAGCCCCAGCATTTT,CASNPIGGQGGQPQHF
TRBV18,.,TRBJ2-1,TRBD1,TGTGCCAGCTCACGGGACAGAAGCTCCTACAATGAGCAGTTCTTC,CASSRDRSSYNEQFF
TRBV7-2,.,TRBJ1-4,.,TGTGCCAGCAGCTCAGTCCCCACAACTAATGAAAAACTGTTTTTT,CASSSVPTTNEKLFF
TRBV5-5,.,TRBJ2-7,TRBD1,TGTGCCAGCAGCCGGACCGGGACAGAGGGCCTCGAGCAGTACTTC,CASSRTGTEGLEQYF
TRBV27,.,TRBJ2-1,TRBD2,TGTGCCAGCAGTTTCACGGGACTAGCGGGAGGCTACTACAATGAGCAGTTCTTC,CASSFTGLAGGYYNEQFF
TRBV5-1,.,TRBJ2-2,TRBD2,TGCGCCAGCAGCTTCCGACTAGCGGGAGGCGCCGGGGAGCTGTTTTTT,CASSFRLAGGAGELFF
TRBV28,once,TRBJ2-5,TRBD1,TGTGCCAGCAGTTCAAAGGGACAGCTACTTTTACAAGAGACCCAGTACTTC,CASSSKGQLLLQETQYF
TRBV7-3,.,TRBJ2-7,.,TGTGCCAGCAGCTTAGGGTTAGCTCAACCCTACGAGCAGTACTTC,CASSLGLAQPYEQYF
TRBV9,.,TRBJ2-1,.,TGTGCCAGCAGCGTAGGAGGGCTATACAATGAGCAGTTCTTC,CASSVGGLYNEQFF
TRBV6-1,.,TRBJ2-1,TRBD2,TGTGCCACCAAGACTAGCGGGAGCTCCTACAATGAGCAGTTCTTC,CATKTSGSSYNEQFF
TRBV4-2,once,TRBJ1-4,TRBD1,TGTGCCAGCAGCCAAGGAGGGAGGGGGCCTGAAAAACTGTTTTTT,CASSQGGRGPEKLFF
TRBV28,.,TRBJ1-2,.,TGTGCCAGCAGTTTATTGTCACGGTACGGCTACACCTTC,CASSLLSRYGYTF
TRBV5-1,.,TRBJ2-1,TRBD2,TGCGCCAGCACCCGATCTAGCGGGCTTTACCATGAGCAGTTCTTC,CASTRSSGLYHEQFF
TRBV18,.,TRBJ2-1,.,TGTGCCAGCTCACCACTTCAGCTAGCCTCCTACAATGAGCAGTTCTTC,CASSPLQLASYNEQFF
TRBV5-1,.,TRBJ2-7,TRBD1,TGCGCCAGCAGCTTGGATCAGGGGGAAGACGAGCAGTACTTC,CASSLDQGEDEQYF
TRBV7-2,.,TRBJ2-7,TRBD2,TGTGCCAGCAGCCGACTAGCGGGAGGTGCCCTCTACGAGCAGTACTTC,CASSRLAGGALYEQYF
TRBV9,.,TRBJ2-3,.,TGTGCCAGCAGCGTAGTGTCATCGGCGGGATCAGATACGCAGTATTTT,CASSVVSSAGSDTQYF
TRBV5-1,.,TRBJ2-1,.,TGCGCCAGCAGCTTGGAGGGGGGGCCTAATGAGCAGTTCTTC,CASSLEGGPNEQFF
TRBV14,.,TRBJ2-7,.,TGTGCCAGCAGCCAAAGTATAACGGCCTACGAGCAGTACTTC,CASSQSITAYEQYF
TRBV29-1,.,TRBJ1-4,TRBD1,TGCAGCGCGGACAGGGCGGGTGATGAAAAACTGTTTTTT,CSADRAGDEKLFF
TRBV23-1,once,TRBJ2-2,TRBD2,TGCGCCAGCAGCAAAGGACTAGATAATGTGGATCCCCACACCGGGGAGCTGTTTTTT,CASSKGLDNVDPHTGELFF
TRBV14,.,TRBJ1-5,.,TGTGCCAGCAGCCCGGGACATAGCAATCAGCCCCAGCATTTT,CASSPGHSNQPQHF
TRBV6-4,.,TRBJ2-1,TRBD2,TGTGCCAGCAGTGAAGGTAGCGGGAGGGTGAATGAGCAGTTCTTC,CASSEGSGRVNEQFF
TRBV5-1,.,TRBJ2-3,.,TGCGCCAGCAGCGTCCTCCTAGGCACAGATACGCAGTATTTT,CASSVLLGTDTQYF
TRBV30,once,TRBJ2-3,TRBD1,TGTGCCTGGAGTGTGATGACAGGGCCGCATACGCAGTATTTT,CAWSVMTGPHTQYF
TRBV5-4,.,TRBJ2-7,TRBD2,TGTGCCAGCAGCTCGTCTAGCGGCTCCTACGAGCAGTACTTC,CASSSSSGSYEQYF
TRBV5-4,.,TRBJ2-2,TRBD1,TGTGCCAGCAGCTTGGCCGGGACAGCAAACCCCGGGGAGCTGTTTTTT,CASSLAGTANPGELFF
TRBV4-3,.,TRBJ2-1,.,TGCGCCAGCAGCCGCAATCAAGGGCCCTACAATGAGCAGTTCTTC,CASSRNQGPYNEQFF
TRBV5-1,.,TRBJ2-1,.,TGCGCCAGCAGCTTTAGGGCCACCGACAATGAGCAGTTCTTC,CASSFRATDNEQFF
TRBV28,.,TRBJ1-2,.,TGTGCCAGCAGTTTAGGTACGCATGGCTACACCTTC,CASSLGTHGYTF
TRBV6-5,.,TRBJ2-2,.,TGTGCCAGCACGAACGGCGGGGAGCTGTTTTTT,CASTNGGELFF
TRBV9,.,TRBJ2-5,TRBD2,TGTGCCAGCAGCGTAGCGGCTAGCGGGAGGGAGGGCCAAGAGACCCAGTACTTC,CASSVAASGREGQETQYF
TRBV5-6,.,TRBJ2-6,.,TGTGCCAGCAGCTTGGGACCCCGAAGGGCTTTC,CASSLGPRRAF
TRBV5-1,.,TRBJ2-1,TRBD2,TGCGCCAGCAGCCCTCATCCGGGACTAGCTTACAATGAGCAGTTCTTC,CASSPHPGLAYNEQFF